This TCR beta chain came from a study of T cells in localized non-small cell lung cancer. Study-level results: Greater blood T cell density accompanied longer overall survival. The highest T cell clonality was in uninvolved adjacent lung, above tumor. Appearing in adjacent lung were a median about 60 of the top 100 tumor clones.

The CDR3 sequence is 15 residues long. The germline V gene has CDR1 MNHGY and CDR2 SAAAGT. The V end lost 6 bases, the J end lost 2 bases, and 14 bases lay between the germline ends. This clone is labeled medium-sized (0.01 to 0.1%). Antigen unknown. Sequenced by immunoSEQ multiplex PCR; TCRdb stores in-frame clones only, minus some. Of more than 1,500 clones in the sample, approximately 26% were seen once. This receptor was identified in a female donor older than 55 with stage I lung adenocarcinoma. Sequencing used normal lung tissue next to the tumor, obtained before any cancer treatment. V gene TRBV6-8 combines with J gene TRBJ2-1, with D tentatively TRBD1 (9 bases). This CDR3 is CASSGGDRAYNEQFF. The CDR3 DNA reads TGTGCCAGCAGCGGGGGGGACAGGGCCTACAATGAGCAGTTCTTC.